This is a list of T cell receptor beta chains from one sample in a study of blood T cell repertoires in COVID-19. This table comes from immunoSEQ multiplex PCR, and its TCRdb copy is limited to in-frame clones, with some not included. This sample has 210,000 or so clones, with around nine tenths found just once. The sequencing input was peripheral blood. Source of these receptors: a woman aged 35 to 49 who had recovered from COVID-19. Each CDR3 is given with its conserved first and last residue. D genes are given only for firm matches. Rows give clone size only sometimes, using once, few, many, or a class for an expanded clone.

J gene: TRBJ2-1; clone size: .; D gene: TRBD2; V gene: TRBV28; CDR3 DNA: TGTGCCAGCCTCGGGACTAACTCCTACAATGAGCAGTTCTTC; CDR3 protein: CASLGTNSYNEQFF
J gene: TRBJ1-5; clone size: .; D gene: .; V gene: TRBV30; CDR3 DNA: TGTGCCTGGAGTTCAGGGTCCGATCAGCCCCAGCATTTT; CDR3 protein: CAWSSGSDQPQHF
J gene: TRBJ1-5; clone size: .; D gene: TRBD1; V gene: TRBV28; CDR3 DNA: TGTGCCAGCAGTTTGATCCCTTACAGGGGACCTGGACAGCCCCAGCATTTT; CDR3 protein: CASSLIPYRGPGQPQHF
J gene: TRBJ1-2; clone size: .; D gene: TRBD1; V gene: TRBV6-5; CDR3 DNA: TGTGCCAGCAAGAGACAGGGGGCGGACTATGGCTACACCTTC; CDR3 protein: CASKRQGADYGYTF
J gene: TRBJ2-1; clone size: .; D gene: .; V gene: TRBV6-5; CDR3 DNA: TGTGCCAGCAGTTACGGGTGGCAGGGCCCTCTGTTCTTC; CDR3 protein: CASSYGWQGPLFF
J gene: TRBJ1-1; clone size: .; D gene: TRBD1; V gene: TRBV11-2; CDR3 DNA: TGTGCCAGCAGCAGGGACAGGATGAACACTGAAGCTTTCTTT; CDR3 protein: CASSRDRMNTEAFF
J gene: TRBJ2-2; clone size: .; D gene: .; V gene: TRBV6-2/TRBV6-3; CDR3 DNA: TGTGCCAGCAGTACTCGGCAGTGGGGCATGACAGGGAACACCGGGGAGCTGTTTTTT; CDR3 protein: CASSTRQWGMTGNTGELFF
J gene: TRBJ2-2; clone size: .; D gene: .; V gene: TRBV30; CDR3 DNA: TGTGCCTGGAGTGTATACGGGAGAGATACCGGGGAGCTGTTTTTT; CDR3 protein: CAWSVYGRDTGELFF
J gene: TRBJ2-6; clone size: .; D gene: .; V gene: TRBV11-3; CDR3 DNA: TGTGCCAGCAGCTTAGCAGGGGCCAACGTCCTGACTTTC; CDR3 protein: CASSLAGANVLTF
J gene: TRBJ2-7; clone size: .; D gene: .; V gene: TRBV7-9; CDR3 DNA: TGTGCCAGCGATCATTTGGGCAGTTACGAGCAGTACTTC; CDR3 protein: CASDHLGSYEQYF
J gene: TRBJ1-5; clone size: .; D gene: .; V gene: TRBV7-8; CDR3 DNA: TGTGCCAGCAGCTCCCTTAGTAGCAATCAGCCCCAGCATTTT; CDR3 protein: CASSSLSSNQPQHF
J gene: TRBJ1-3; clone size: .; D gene: .; V gene: TRBV30; CDR3 DNA: TGTGCCTGGAGTGTTACAGGGACCTCTGGAAACACCATATATTTT; CDR3 protein: CAWSVTGTSGNTIYF
J gene: TRBJ2-1; clone size: .; D gene: TRBD2; V gene: TRBV6-2/TRBV6-3; CDR3 DNA: TGTGCCAGCAGTTCCTACCACGGGACTAGCGGCAGCTCCTACAATGAGCAGTTCTTC; CDR3 protein: CASSSYHGTSGSSYNEQFF
J gene: TRBJ2-2; clone size: .; D gene: .; V gene: TRBV7-2; CDR3 DNA: TGTGCCAGCAGCTTACAGGGGCCCGTGGCCGGGGAGCTGTTTTTT; CDR3 protein: CASSLQGPVAGELFF
J gene: TRBJ1-1; clone size: .; D gene: TRBD1; V gene: TRBV27; CDR3 DNA: TGTGCCAGCAGGGCAGGGGGCACTGAAGCTTTCTTT; CDR3 protein: CASRAGGTEAFF
J gene: TRBJ1-2; clone size: .; D gene: .; V gene: TRBV30; CDR3 DNA: TGTGCCTGGAGCTCAGGATTGGGGAGGGGCTATTATGGCTACACCTTC; CDR3 protein: CAWSSGLGRGYYGYTF
J gene: TRBJ1-6; clone size: .; D gene: TRBD1; V gene: TRBV4-3; CDR3 DNA: TGCGCCAGCAGCCAGACAGGGTCGGGAAATTCACCCCTCCACTTT; CDR3 protein: CASSQTGSGNSPLHF
J gene: TRBJ2-7; clone size: .; D gene: .; V gene: TRBV27; CDR3 DNA: TGTGCCAGCATTGACGGGACTGGGGTGTACGAGCAGTACTTC; CDR3 protein: CASIDGTGVYEQYF
J gene: TRBJ1-5; clone size: .; D gene: TRBD1; V gene: TRBV18; CDR3 DNA: TGTGCCAGCTCAAAGGACAGGGACCAGCCCCAGCATTTT; CDR3 protein: CASSKDRDQPQHF
J gene: TRBJ1-6; clone size: .; D gene: .; V gene: TRBV19; CDR3 DNA: TGTGCCAGTAGTATAGGGGGCGCCCAGGGCGGCTCCTATAATTCACCCCTCCACTTT; CDR3 protein: CASSIGGAQGGSYNSPLHF
J gene: TRBJ1-3; clone size: .; D gene: .; V gene: TRBV28; CDR3 DNA: TGTGCCAGCAGTTTAACCCCAGGATACTCTGGAAACACCATATATTTT; CDR3 protein: CASSLTPGYSGNTIYF
J gene: TRBJ1-5; clone size: .; D gene: TRBD1; V gene: TRBV24-1; CDR3 DNA: TGTGCCACCAGTGATTTGTCGGGGGGGGGACAGGGATCCCCTTATCAGCCCCAGCATTTT; CDR3 protein: CATSDLSGGGQGSPYQPQHF
J gene: TRBJ2-6; clone size: .; D gene: TRBD1; V gene: TRBV10-3; CDR3 DNA: TGTGCCATCACCGCGACAGGGGCTAGCTCTGGGGCCAACGTCCTGACTTTC; CDR3 protein: CAITATGASSGANVLTF
J gene: TRBJ2-3; clone size: once; D gene: .; V gene: TRBV7-8; CDR3 DNA: TGTGCCAGCAGCTTAGACACAGGGTTTACAGATACGCAGTATTTT; CDR3 protein: CASSLDTGFTDTQYF
J gene: TRBJ2-3; clone size: .; D gene: .; V gene: TRBV6-5; CDR3 DNA: TGTGCCAGCAGTAGGCGAGGGAGCACAGATACGCAGTATTTT; CDR3 protein: CASSRRGSTDTQYF
J gene: TRBJ1-2; clone size: once; D gene: TRBD1; V gene: TRBV18; CDR3 DNA: TGTGCCAGCTCACCCGGACAGGGGGATGTATATGGCTACACCTTC; CDR3 protein: CASSPGQGDVYGYTF
J gene: TRBJ1-4; clone size: .; D gene: .; V gene: TRBV6-5; CDR3 DNA: TGTGCCAGCAGTCGCGGACGGGAGAGGGATGAAAAACTGTTTTTT; CDR3 protein: CASSRGRERDEKLFF
J gene: TRBJ1-1; clone size: few; D gene: .; V gene: TRBV7-9; CDR3 DNA: TGTGCCAGCAGCCTGCAGACTGAAGCTTTCTTT; CDR3 protein: CASSLQTEAFF
J gene: TRBJ2-2; clone size: .; D gene: TRBD2; V gene: TRBV11-3; CDR3 DNA: TGTGCCAGCAGCTACGGACTAGCGGGGGTCCAAGTGTCCGGGGAGCTGTTTTTT; CDR3 protein: CASSYGLAGVQVSGELFF
J gene: TRBJ1-5; clone size: .; D gene: TRBD1; V gene: TRBV19; CDR3 DNA: TGTGCCAGGAGACAGGGTTTTCACGGCAATCAGCCCCAGCATTTT; CDR3 protein: CARRQGFHGNQPQHF
J gene: TRBJ1-1; clone size: .; D gene: .; V gene: TRBV6-2/TRBV6-3; CDR3 DNA: TGTGCCAGCAGTTACCCGACTGGGACTGAAGCTTTCTTT; CDR3 protein: CASSYPTGTEAFF
J gene: TRBJ2-3; clone size: .; D gene: TRBD2; V gene: TRBV5-4; CDR3 DNA: TGTGCCAGCAGCTTTAGCGGGAGGGCCCAAGATACGCAGTATTTT; CDR3 protein: CASSFSGRAQDTQYF
J gene: TRBJ1-2; clone size: .; D gene: TRBD1; V gene: TRBV15; CDR3 DNA: TGTGCCACCAGCAGGGGACAGGGCGATAACTATGGCTACACCTTC; CDR3 protein: CATSRGQGDNYGYTF
J gene: TRBJ1-2; clone size: .; D gene: .; V gene: TRBV9; CDR3 DNA: TGTGCCAGCAGCCCAGGCGGGCTTGGCTGCACCTTC; CDR3 protein: CASSPGGLGCTF
J gene: TRBJ2-2; clone size: .; D gene: .; V gene: TRBV19; CDR3 DNA: TGTGCCAGTAGTATAGACCCGGACGAGCGGGTGAGCACCGGGGAGCTGTTTTTT; CDR3 protein: CASSIDPDERVSTGELFF
J gene: TRBJ1-2; clone size: .; D gene: .; V gene: TRBV7-2; CDR3 DNA: TGTGCCAGCAGCTTAGTAGGAGGGGATGATGGCTACACCTTC; CDR3 protein: CASSLVGGDDGYTF
J gene: TRBJ1-6; clone size: once; D gene: TRBD1; V gene: TRBV2; CDR3 DNA: TGTGCCAGCAGTGGGCCGGGACAGGACATACCGCGATATAATTCACCCCTCCACTTT; CDR3 protein: CASSGPGQDIPRYNSPLHF
J gene: TRBJ1-2; clone size: .; D gene: TRBD1; V gene: TRBV6-5; CDR3 DNA: TGTGCCAGCAGTTTGCCGGGACAGGGAGTTGGCTACACCTTC; CDR3 protein: CASSLPGQGVGYTF
J gene: TRBJ2-3; clone size: .; D gene: TRBD2; V gene: TRBV29-1; CDR3 DNA: TGCAGCGTTGAAGAGGGACTAGCGGATCCCACAGATACGCAGTATTTT; CDR3 protein: CSVEEGLADPTDTQYF
J gene: TRBJ2-1; clone size: .; D gene: TRBD1; V gene: TRBV25-1; CDR3 DNA: TGTGCCAGCAGTGACCCCCCGGGACAGGGGGCCCATGAGCAGTTCTTC; CDR3 protein: CASSDPPGQGAHEQFF
J gene: TRBJ2-1; clone size: .; D gene: TRBD2; V gene: TRBV12-3/TRBV12-4; CDR3 DNA: TGTGCCAGCAGAAGGACTAGCGACAATGAGCAGTTCTTC; CDR3 protein: CASRRTSDNEQFF
J gene: TRBJ1-4; clone size: .; D gene: .; V gene: TRBV27; CDR3 DNA: TGTGCCAGCAGTTTCTCGGGGAGCGCAACTAATGAAAAACTGTTTTTT; CDR3 protein: CASSFSGSATNEKLFF
J gene: TRBJ2-5; clone size: .; D gene: .; V gene: TRBV7-2; CDR3 DNA: TGTGCCAGCGCAATTGGAGGGGTCGGGGAGACCCAGTACTTC; CDR3 protein: CASAIGGVGETQYF
J gene: TRBJ1-2; clone size: .; D gene: .; V gene: TRBV9; CDR3 DNA: TGTGCCAGCAGCGAGGGGAAATGGGGCTACACCTTC; CDR3 protein: CASSEGKWGYTF